This T cell receptor (beta chain) was recovered during a study of blood T cell repertoires in COVID-19. About the research overall: Sites in the United States, Italy and Spain provided acute and convalescent COVID-19 samples. The analysed material was cDNA or gDNA that came from T cells, B-cell-depleted T cells, or PBMCs.

Looked up from germline, CDR1 is MDHEN and CDR2 is SYDVKM. The V segment lost 7 bases and the J segment 3 bases; nucleotides outside the gene matches: 11. The CDR3 length is 15 residues. In the source study's methods: Reference gene primer amplification gave estimated nucleated cell counts. Produced via immunoSEQ multiplex PCR; TCRdb's table is partial and in-frame only. Clonal size and the V and J genes are those of that table, whereas D and trimming came from the DNA. The sample carries about 200,000 clones, more than 75% recorded once. This sequence originates from a human donor in a cohort sampled during active COVID-19. The chain recombines TRBV28 with TRBJ1-2; 7 bases agree with TRBD1. Sequencing was performed on peripheral blood. CDR3 coding DNA: TGTGCCAGCAACATGAGACAGGGTAGCGACTATGGCTACACCTTC. Translating it yields CASNMRQGSDYGYTF.